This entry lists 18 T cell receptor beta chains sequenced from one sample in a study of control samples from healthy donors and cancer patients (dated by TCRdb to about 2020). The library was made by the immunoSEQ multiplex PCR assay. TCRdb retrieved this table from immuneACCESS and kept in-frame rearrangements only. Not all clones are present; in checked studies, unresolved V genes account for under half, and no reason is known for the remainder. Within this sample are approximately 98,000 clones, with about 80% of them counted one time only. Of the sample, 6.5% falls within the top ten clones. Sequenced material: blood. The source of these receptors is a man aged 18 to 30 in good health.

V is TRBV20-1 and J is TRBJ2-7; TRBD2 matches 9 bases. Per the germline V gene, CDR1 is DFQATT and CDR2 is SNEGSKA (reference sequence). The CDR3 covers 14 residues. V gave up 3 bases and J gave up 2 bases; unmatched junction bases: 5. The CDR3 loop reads CSASERGAPYEQYF. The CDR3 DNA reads TGCAGTGCTAGTGAGCGGGGGGCTCCCTACGAGCAGTACTTC.

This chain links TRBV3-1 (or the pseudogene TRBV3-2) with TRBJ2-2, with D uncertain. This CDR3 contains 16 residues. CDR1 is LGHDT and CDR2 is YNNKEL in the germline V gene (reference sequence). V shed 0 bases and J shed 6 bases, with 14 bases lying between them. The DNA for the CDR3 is TGTGCCAGCAGCCAAGATAACCTAGGTCTCGCCGGGGAGCTGTTTTTT. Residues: CASSQDNLGLAGELFF.

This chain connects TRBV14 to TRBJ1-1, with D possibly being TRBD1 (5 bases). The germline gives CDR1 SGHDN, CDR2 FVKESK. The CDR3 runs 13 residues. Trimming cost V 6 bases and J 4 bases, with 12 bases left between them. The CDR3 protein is CASRGVYGTEAFF. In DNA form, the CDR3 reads TGTGCCAGCAGAGGGGTTTACGGCACTGAAGCTTTCTTT.

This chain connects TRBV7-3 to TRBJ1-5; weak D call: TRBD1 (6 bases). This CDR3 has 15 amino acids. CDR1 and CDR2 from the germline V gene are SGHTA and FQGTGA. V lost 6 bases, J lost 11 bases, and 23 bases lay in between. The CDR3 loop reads CASRPGPRRGGSQHF. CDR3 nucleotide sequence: TGTGCCAGCAGACCGGGACCGCGACGAGGGGGGTCCCAGCATTTT.

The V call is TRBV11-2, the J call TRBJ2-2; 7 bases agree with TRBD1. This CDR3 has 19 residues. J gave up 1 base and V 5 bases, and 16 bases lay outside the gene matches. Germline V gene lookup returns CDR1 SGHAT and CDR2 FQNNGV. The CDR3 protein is CASSLFPPSGQLNTGELFF. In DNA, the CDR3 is TGTGCCAGCAGCCTCTTTCCTCCTTCGGGACAGCTGAACACCGGGGAGCTGTTTTTT.

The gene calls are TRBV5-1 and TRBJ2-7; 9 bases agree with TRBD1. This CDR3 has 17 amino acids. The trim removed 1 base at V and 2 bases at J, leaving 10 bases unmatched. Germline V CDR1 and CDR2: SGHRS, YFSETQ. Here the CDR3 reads CASSLMGAGQGAYEQYF. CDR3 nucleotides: TGCGCCAGCAGCTTGATGGGTGCGGGACAGGGAGCCTACGAGCAGTACTTC.

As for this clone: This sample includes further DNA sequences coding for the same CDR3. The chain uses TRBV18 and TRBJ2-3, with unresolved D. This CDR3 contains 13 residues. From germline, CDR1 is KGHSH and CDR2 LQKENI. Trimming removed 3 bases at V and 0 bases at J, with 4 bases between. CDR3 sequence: CASSPPSTDTQYF. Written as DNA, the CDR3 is TGTGCCAGCTCACCTCCCAGCACAGATACGCAGTATTTT.

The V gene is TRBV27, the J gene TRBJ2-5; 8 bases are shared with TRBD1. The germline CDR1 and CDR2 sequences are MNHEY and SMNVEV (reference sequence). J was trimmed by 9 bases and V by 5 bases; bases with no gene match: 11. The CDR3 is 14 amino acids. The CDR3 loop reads CASSLETGDEAQYF. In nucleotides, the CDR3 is TGTGCCAGCAGTCTAGAGACAGGGGACGAGGCCCAGTACTTC.

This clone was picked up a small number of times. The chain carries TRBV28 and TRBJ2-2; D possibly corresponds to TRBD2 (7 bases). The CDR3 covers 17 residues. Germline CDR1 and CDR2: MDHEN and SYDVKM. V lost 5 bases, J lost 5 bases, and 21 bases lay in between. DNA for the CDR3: TGTGCCAGCAGTACCGTGGGGGGGCCTGGAAAAACCGGGGAGCTGTTTTTT. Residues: CASSTVGGPGKTGELFF.

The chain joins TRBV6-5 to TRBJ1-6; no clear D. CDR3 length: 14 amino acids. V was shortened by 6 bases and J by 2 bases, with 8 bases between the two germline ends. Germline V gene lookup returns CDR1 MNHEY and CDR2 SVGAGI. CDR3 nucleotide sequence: TGTGCCAGCAGAAACAGCCCCTATAATTCACCCCTCCACTTT. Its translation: CASRNSPYNSPLHF.

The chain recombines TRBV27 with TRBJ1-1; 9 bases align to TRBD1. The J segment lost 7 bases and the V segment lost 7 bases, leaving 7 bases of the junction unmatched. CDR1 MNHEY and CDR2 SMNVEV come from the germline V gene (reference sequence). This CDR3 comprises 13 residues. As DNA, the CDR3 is TGTGCCAGCACGAAACAGGGGGCAGGTGAAGCTTTCTTT. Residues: CASTKQGAGEAFF.

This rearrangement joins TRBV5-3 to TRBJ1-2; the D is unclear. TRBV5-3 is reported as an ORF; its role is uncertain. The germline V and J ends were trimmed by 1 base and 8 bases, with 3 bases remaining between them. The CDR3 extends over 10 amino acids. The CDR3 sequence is CARSLLGYTF. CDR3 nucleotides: TGTGCCAGAAGCTTGTTGGGCTACACCTTC.

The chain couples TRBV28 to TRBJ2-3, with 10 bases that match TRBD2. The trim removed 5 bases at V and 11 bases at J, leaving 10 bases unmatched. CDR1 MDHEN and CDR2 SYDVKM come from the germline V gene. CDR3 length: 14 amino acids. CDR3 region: CASSPRTSGLVQYF. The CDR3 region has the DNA TGTGCCAGCAGTCCTAGGACTAGCGGTCTCGTGCAGTATTTT.

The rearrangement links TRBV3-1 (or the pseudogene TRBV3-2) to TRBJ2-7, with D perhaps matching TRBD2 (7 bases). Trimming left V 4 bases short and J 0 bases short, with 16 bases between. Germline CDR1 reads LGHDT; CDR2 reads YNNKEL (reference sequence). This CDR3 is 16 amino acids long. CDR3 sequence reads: CASSPQGGSSSYEQYF. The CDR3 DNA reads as TGTGCCAGCAGCCCACAGGGAGGGTCTAGCTCCTACGAGCAGTACTTC.

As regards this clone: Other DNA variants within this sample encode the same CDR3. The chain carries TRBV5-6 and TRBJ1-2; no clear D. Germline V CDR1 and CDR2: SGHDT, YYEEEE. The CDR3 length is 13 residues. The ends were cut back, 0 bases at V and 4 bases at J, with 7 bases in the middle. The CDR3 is CASSLAGVYGYTF. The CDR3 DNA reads TGTGCCAGCAGCTTGGCTGGGGTCTATGGCTACACCTTC.

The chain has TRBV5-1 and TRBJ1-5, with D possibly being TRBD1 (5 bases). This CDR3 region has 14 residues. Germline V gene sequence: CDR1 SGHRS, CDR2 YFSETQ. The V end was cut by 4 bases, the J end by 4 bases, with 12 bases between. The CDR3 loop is CASSPGGGNQPQHF. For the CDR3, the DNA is TGCGCCAGCAGCCCGGGCGGGGGAAATCAGCCCCAGCATTTT.

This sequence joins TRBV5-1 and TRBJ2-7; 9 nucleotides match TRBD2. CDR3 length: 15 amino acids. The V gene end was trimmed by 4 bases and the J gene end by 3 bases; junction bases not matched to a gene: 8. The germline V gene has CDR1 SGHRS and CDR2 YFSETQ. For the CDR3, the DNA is TGCGCCAGCAGCACGGCGGCTAGCGGGGTCTACGAGCAGTACTTC. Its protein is CASSTAASGVYEQYF.

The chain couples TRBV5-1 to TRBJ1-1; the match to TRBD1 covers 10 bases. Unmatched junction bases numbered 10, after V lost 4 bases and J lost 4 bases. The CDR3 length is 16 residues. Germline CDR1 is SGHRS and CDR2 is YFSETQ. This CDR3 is CASSLGDRGDPTEAFF. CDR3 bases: TGCGCCAGCAGCCTGGGGGACAGGGGCGACCCCACTGAAGCTTTCTTT.